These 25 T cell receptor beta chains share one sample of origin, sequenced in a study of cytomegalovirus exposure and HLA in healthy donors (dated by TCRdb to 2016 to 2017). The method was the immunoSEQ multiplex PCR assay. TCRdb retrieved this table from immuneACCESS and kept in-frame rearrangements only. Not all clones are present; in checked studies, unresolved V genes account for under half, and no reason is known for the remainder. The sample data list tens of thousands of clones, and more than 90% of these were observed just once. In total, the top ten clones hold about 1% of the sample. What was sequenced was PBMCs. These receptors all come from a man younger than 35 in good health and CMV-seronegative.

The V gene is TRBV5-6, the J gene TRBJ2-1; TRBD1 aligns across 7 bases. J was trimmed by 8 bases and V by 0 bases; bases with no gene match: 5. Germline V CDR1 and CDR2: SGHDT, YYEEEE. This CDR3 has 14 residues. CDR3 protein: CASSLGQGPDEQFF. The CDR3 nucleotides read TGTGCCAGCAGCTTGGGACAGGGTCCTGATGAGCAGTTCTTC.

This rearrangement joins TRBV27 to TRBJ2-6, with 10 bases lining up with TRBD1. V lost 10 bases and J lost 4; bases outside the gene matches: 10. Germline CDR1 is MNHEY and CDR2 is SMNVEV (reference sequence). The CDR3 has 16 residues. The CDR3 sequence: CATSRDRGSGANVLTF. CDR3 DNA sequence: TGTGCCACCTCTAGGGACAGGGGATCCGGGGCCAACGTCCTGACTTTC.

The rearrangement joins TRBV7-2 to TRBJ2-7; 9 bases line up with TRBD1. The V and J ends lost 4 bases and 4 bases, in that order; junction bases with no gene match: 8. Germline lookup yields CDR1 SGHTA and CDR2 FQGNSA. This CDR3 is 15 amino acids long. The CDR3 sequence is CASSSSGTGMYEQYF. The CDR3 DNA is TGTGCCAGCAGCTCGTCCGGGACAGGGATGTACGAGCAGTACTTC.

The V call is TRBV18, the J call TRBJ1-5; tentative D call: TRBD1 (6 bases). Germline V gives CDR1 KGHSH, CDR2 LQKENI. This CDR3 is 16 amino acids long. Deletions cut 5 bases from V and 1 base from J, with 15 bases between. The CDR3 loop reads CASSNAGAGSNQPQHF. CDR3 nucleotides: TGTGCCAGCTCAAACGCAGGGGCCGGGAGCAATCAGCCCCAGCATTTT.

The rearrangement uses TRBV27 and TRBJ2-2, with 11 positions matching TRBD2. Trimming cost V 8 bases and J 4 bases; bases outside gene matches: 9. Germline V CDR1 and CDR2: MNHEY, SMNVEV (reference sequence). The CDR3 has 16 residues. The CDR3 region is CASGAGLAVITGELFF. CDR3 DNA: TGTGCCAGCGGGGCGGGACTAGCGGTGATCACCGGGGAGCTGTTTTTT.

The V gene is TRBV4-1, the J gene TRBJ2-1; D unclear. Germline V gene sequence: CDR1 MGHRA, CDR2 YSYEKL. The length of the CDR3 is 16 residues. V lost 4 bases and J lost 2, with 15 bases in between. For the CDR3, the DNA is TGCGCCAGCAGCCTCTCCTCTATTACCCCCTACAATGAGCAGTTCTTC. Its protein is CASSLSSITPYNEQFF.

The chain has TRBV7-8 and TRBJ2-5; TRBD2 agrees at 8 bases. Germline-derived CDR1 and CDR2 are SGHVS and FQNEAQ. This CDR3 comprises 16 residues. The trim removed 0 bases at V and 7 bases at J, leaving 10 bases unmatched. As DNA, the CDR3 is TGTGCCAGCAGCTTAGCTGGAGCGGGAGAGAAGGCGACCCAGTACTTC. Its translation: CASSLAGAGEKATQYF.

The CDR3, as DNA: TGTGCCAGCAGCTTGGAACAGGGGATAAACACCATATATTTT. The encoded protein is CASSLEQGINTIYF. This chain links TRBV7-2 with TRBJ1-3; the match to TRBD1 covers 7 bases. From germline, CDR1 is SGHTA and CDR2 FQGNSA. Trimming at V came to 3 bases and at J to 6 bases, leaving 5 bases not matched to a gene. The CDR3 contains 14 residues.

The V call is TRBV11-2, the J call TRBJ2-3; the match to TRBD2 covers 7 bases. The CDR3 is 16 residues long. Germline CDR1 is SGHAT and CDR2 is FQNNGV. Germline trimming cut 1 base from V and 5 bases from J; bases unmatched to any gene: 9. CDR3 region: CASSLGSAGAGDTQYF. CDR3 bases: TGTGCCAGCAGCTTAGGGAGCGCGGGAGCGGGAGATACGCAGTATTTT. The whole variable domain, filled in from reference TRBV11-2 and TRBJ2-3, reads EAGVAQSPRYKIIEKRQSVAFWCNPISGHATLYWYQQILGQGPKLLIQFQNNGVVDDSQLPKDRFSAERLKGVDSTLKIQPAKLEDSAVYLCASSLGSAGAGDTQYFGPGTRLTVL.

CDR3 in DNA: TGCAGCGTGGGGGGGGCCCGGGCTAGCGGCTATAGCTCCTACGAGCAGTACTTC. It specifies CSVGGARASGYSSYEQYF. The gene calls are TRBV29-1 and TRBJ2-7, with a weak D call TRBD2 (7 bases). V lost 6 bases and J lost 0, with 27 bases in between. The CDR3 loop spans 18 amino acids. CDR1 is SQVTM, CDR2 ANQGSEA, per germline.

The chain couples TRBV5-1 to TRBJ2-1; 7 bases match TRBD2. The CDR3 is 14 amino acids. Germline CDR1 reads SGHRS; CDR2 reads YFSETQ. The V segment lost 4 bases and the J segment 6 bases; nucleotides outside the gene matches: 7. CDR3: CASSLGGLGNEQFF. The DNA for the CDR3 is TGCGCCAGCAGCCTCGGCGGACTAGGCAATGAGCAGTTCTTC.

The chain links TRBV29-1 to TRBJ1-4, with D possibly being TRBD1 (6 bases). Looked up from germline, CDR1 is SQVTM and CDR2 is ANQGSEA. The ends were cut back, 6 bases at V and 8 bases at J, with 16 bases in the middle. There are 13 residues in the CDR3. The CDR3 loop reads CSVTGTRKEKLFF. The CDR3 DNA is TGCAGCGTAACAGGGACCCGAAAGGAAAAACTGTTTTTT.

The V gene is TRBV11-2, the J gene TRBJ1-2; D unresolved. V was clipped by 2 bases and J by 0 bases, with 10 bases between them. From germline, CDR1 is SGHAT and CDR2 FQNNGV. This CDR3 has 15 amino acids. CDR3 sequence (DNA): TGTGCCAGCAGCTTATGGAGCAGTCCTAACTATGGCTACACCTTC. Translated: CASSLWSSPNYGYTF.

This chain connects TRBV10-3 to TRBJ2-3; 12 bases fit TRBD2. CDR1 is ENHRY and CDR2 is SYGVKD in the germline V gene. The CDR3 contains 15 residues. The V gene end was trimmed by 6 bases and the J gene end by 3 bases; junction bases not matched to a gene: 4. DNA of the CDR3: TGTGCCATCAGAGCGGGACTAGCGGGTACAGATACGCAGTATTTT. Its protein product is CAIRAGLAGTDTQYF.

Here the CDR3 reads CASSLARGSPYNEQFF. Here the CDR3 DNA reads TGTGCCAGCAGCTTAGCGCGGGGGTCCCCCTACAATGAGCAGTTCTTC. The rearrangement links TRBV7-6 to TRBJ2-1, with 7 bases lining up with TRBD2. This CDR3 has 16 amino acids. J was trimmed by 2 bases and V by 0 bases; bases with no gene match: 4. Germline V gene data show CDR1 as SGHVS and CDR2 as FNYEAQ.

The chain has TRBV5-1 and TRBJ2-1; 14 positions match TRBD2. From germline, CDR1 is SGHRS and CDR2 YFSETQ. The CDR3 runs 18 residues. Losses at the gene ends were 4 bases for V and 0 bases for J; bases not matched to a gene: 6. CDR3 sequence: CASSLGLAGATSYNEQFF. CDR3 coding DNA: TGCGCCAGCAGCCTGGGACTAGCGGGAGCAACCTCCTACAATGAGCAGTTCTTC.

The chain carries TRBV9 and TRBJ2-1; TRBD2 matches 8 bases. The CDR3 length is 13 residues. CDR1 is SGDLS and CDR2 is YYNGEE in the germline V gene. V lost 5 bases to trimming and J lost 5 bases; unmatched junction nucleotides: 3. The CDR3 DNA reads TGTGCCAGCAGACTAGCGGAGGACAATGAGCAGTTCTTC. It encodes CASRLAEDNEQFF. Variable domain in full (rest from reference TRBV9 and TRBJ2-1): DSGVTQTPKHLITATGQRVTLRCSPRSGDLSVYWYQQSLDQGLQFLIQYYNGEERAKGNILERFSAQQFPDLHSELNLSSLELGDSALYFCASRLAEDNEQFFGPGTRLTVL.

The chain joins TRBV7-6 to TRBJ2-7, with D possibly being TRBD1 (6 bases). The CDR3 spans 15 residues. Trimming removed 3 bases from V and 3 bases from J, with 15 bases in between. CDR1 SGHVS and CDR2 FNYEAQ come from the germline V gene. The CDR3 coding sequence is TGTGCCAGCAGCTTTGATTGGACAGCTCACTACGAGCAGTACTTC. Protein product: CASSFDWTAHYEQYF.

The CDR3 nucleotides read TGTGCCATCACCCCGGACAGGACAGGGACTGAAGCTTTCTTT. The encoded protein is CAITPDRTGTEAFF. This chain uses TRBV10-3 with TRBJ1-1; TRBD1 matches 8 bases. The V gene's germline CDR1 is ENHRY and CDR2 SYGVKD. CDR3 length: 14 residues. V was clipped by 7 bases and J by 5 bases; unmatched bases: 9.

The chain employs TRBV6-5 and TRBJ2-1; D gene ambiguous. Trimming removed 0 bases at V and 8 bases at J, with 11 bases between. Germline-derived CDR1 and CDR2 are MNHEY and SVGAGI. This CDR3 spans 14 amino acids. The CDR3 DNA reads TGTGCCAGCAGTTACTCGCAGCCTAGTCATGAGCAGTTCTTC. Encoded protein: CASSYSQPSHEQFF.

The chain's CDR3 is CASNMNRGNQPQHF. CDR3 in DNA: TGTGCCAGCAATATGAACAGGGGCAATCAGCCCCAGCATTTT. The chain has TRBV11-2 and TRBJ1-5; the D gene is possibly TRBD1 (6 bases). CDR3 length equals 14 residues. The ends were cut back, 7 bases at V and 2 bases at J, with 12 bases in the middle. The germline V gene has CDR1 SGHAT and CDR2 FQNNGV.

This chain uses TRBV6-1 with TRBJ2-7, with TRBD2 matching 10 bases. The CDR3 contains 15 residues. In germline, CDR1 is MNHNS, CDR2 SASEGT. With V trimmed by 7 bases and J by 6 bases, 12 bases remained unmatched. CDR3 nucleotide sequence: TGTGCCAGCACCTTGGGTCCGGGACTAGCGATCGAGCAGTACTTC. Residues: CASTLGPGLAIEQYF.

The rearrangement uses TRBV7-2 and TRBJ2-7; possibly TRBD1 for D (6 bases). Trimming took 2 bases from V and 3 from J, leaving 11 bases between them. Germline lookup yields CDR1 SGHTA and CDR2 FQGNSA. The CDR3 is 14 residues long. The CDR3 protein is CASSLRQVFYEQYF. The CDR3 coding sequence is TGTGCCAGCAGCTTACGACAGGTATTCTACGAGCAGTACTTC.

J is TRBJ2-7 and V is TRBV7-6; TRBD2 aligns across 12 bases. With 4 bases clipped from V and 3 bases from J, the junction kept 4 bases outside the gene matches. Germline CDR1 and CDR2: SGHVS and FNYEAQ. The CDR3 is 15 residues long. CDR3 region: CASSSGLAGSYEQYF. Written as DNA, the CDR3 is TGTGCCAGCAGCTCCGGACTAGCGGGAAGCTACGAGCAGTACTTC.

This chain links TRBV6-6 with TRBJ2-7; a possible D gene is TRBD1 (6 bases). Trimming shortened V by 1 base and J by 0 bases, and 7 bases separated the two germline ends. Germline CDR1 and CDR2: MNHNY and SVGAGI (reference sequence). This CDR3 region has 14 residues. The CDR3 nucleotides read TGTGCCAGCAGTTACTGGGACAACTCCTACGAGCAGTACTTC. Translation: CASSYWDNSYEQYF.